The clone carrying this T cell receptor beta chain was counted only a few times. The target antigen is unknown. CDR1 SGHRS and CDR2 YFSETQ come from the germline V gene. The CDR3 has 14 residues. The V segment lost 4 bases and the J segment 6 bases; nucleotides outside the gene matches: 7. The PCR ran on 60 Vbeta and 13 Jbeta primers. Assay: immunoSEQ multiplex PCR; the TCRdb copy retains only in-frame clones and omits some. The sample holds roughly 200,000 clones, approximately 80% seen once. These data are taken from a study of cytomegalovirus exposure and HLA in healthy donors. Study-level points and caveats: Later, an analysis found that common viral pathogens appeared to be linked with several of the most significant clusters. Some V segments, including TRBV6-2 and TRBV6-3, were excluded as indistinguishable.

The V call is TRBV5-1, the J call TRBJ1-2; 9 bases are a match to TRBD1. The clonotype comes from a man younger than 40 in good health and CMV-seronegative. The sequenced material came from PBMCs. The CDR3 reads CASSAGQGRHGYTF. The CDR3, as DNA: TGCGCCAGCAGCGCGGGACAGGGAAGACATGGCTACACCTTC.